This TCR beta chain was captured in a study of blood T cell repertoires in COVID-19. V was clipped by 5 bases and J by 0 bases, with 14 bases between them. CDR1 is SGHVS and CDR2 is FQNEAQ in the germline V gene. The CDR3 is 16 residues long. The assay was immunoSEQ multiplex PCR, and TCRdb's table has in-frame clones only and misses some. The sample includes about 43,000 clones, 65% to 85% of them seen just once. Specimen: peripheral blood. V gene TRBV7-8 combines with J gene TRBJ2-1; no reliable D call. The TCR originated in a man aged 80 or over in a cohort sampled during active COVID-19. The CDR3 region has the DNA TGTGCCAGCAGCCACCGACAAGCAAGCTCCTACAATGAGCAGTTCTTC. Translating gives CASSHRQASSYNEQFF.